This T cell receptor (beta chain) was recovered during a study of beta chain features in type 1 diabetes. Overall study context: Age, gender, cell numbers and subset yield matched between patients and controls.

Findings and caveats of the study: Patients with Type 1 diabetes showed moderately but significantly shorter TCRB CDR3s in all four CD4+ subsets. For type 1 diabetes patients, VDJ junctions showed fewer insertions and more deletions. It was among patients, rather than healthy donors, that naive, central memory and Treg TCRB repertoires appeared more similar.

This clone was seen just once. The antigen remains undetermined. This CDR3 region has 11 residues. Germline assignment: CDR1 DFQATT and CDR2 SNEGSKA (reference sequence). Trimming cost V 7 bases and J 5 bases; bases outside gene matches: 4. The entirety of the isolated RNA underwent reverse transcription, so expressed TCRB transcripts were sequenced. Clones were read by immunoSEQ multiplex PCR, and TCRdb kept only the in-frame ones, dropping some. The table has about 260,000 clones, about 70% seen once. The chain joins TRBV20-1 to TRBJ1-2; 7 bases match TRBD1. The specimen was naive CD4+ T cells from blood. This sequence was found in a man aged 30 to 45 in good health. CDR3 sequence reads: CSEGANYGYTF. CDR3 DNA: TGCAGTGAGGGGGCCAATTATGGCTACACCTTC.